This T cell receptor beta chain was identified in a study of OX40 agonist ivuxolimab in advanced cancers. Study overall: Two patients with cutaneous melanoma and one with hepatocellular carcinoma, three in total, showed partial responses.

General observations from the study: On average, CD8+ T cells showed a greater number of expanded clones than CD4+.

J was trimmed by 4 bases and V by 0 bases; bases with no gene match: 5. Germline-derived CDR1 and CDR2 are LNHNV and YYDKDF (reference sequence). The CDR3 extends over 15 amino acids. The assay was immunoSEQ multiplex PCR, and TCRdb's table has in-frame clones only and misses some. In the table there are more than 65,000 clones, approximately 84% of which are singletons. As concerns this clone: Its antigen is unknown.

The sequencing here drew on CD4+ or CD8+ T cells sorted from blood, taken in a trial of the OX40 agonist ivuxolimab. This TCR came from an adult with an advanced solid tumor such as melanoma, head and neck, liver or kidney cancer. The rearrangement joins TRBV15 to TRBJ1-1, with 7 positions matching TRBD1. The CDR3 spells CATSREEGASTEAFF. The CDR3 DNA sequence: TGTGCCACCAGCAGAGAGGAGGGGGCGTCCACTGAAGCTTTCTTT.